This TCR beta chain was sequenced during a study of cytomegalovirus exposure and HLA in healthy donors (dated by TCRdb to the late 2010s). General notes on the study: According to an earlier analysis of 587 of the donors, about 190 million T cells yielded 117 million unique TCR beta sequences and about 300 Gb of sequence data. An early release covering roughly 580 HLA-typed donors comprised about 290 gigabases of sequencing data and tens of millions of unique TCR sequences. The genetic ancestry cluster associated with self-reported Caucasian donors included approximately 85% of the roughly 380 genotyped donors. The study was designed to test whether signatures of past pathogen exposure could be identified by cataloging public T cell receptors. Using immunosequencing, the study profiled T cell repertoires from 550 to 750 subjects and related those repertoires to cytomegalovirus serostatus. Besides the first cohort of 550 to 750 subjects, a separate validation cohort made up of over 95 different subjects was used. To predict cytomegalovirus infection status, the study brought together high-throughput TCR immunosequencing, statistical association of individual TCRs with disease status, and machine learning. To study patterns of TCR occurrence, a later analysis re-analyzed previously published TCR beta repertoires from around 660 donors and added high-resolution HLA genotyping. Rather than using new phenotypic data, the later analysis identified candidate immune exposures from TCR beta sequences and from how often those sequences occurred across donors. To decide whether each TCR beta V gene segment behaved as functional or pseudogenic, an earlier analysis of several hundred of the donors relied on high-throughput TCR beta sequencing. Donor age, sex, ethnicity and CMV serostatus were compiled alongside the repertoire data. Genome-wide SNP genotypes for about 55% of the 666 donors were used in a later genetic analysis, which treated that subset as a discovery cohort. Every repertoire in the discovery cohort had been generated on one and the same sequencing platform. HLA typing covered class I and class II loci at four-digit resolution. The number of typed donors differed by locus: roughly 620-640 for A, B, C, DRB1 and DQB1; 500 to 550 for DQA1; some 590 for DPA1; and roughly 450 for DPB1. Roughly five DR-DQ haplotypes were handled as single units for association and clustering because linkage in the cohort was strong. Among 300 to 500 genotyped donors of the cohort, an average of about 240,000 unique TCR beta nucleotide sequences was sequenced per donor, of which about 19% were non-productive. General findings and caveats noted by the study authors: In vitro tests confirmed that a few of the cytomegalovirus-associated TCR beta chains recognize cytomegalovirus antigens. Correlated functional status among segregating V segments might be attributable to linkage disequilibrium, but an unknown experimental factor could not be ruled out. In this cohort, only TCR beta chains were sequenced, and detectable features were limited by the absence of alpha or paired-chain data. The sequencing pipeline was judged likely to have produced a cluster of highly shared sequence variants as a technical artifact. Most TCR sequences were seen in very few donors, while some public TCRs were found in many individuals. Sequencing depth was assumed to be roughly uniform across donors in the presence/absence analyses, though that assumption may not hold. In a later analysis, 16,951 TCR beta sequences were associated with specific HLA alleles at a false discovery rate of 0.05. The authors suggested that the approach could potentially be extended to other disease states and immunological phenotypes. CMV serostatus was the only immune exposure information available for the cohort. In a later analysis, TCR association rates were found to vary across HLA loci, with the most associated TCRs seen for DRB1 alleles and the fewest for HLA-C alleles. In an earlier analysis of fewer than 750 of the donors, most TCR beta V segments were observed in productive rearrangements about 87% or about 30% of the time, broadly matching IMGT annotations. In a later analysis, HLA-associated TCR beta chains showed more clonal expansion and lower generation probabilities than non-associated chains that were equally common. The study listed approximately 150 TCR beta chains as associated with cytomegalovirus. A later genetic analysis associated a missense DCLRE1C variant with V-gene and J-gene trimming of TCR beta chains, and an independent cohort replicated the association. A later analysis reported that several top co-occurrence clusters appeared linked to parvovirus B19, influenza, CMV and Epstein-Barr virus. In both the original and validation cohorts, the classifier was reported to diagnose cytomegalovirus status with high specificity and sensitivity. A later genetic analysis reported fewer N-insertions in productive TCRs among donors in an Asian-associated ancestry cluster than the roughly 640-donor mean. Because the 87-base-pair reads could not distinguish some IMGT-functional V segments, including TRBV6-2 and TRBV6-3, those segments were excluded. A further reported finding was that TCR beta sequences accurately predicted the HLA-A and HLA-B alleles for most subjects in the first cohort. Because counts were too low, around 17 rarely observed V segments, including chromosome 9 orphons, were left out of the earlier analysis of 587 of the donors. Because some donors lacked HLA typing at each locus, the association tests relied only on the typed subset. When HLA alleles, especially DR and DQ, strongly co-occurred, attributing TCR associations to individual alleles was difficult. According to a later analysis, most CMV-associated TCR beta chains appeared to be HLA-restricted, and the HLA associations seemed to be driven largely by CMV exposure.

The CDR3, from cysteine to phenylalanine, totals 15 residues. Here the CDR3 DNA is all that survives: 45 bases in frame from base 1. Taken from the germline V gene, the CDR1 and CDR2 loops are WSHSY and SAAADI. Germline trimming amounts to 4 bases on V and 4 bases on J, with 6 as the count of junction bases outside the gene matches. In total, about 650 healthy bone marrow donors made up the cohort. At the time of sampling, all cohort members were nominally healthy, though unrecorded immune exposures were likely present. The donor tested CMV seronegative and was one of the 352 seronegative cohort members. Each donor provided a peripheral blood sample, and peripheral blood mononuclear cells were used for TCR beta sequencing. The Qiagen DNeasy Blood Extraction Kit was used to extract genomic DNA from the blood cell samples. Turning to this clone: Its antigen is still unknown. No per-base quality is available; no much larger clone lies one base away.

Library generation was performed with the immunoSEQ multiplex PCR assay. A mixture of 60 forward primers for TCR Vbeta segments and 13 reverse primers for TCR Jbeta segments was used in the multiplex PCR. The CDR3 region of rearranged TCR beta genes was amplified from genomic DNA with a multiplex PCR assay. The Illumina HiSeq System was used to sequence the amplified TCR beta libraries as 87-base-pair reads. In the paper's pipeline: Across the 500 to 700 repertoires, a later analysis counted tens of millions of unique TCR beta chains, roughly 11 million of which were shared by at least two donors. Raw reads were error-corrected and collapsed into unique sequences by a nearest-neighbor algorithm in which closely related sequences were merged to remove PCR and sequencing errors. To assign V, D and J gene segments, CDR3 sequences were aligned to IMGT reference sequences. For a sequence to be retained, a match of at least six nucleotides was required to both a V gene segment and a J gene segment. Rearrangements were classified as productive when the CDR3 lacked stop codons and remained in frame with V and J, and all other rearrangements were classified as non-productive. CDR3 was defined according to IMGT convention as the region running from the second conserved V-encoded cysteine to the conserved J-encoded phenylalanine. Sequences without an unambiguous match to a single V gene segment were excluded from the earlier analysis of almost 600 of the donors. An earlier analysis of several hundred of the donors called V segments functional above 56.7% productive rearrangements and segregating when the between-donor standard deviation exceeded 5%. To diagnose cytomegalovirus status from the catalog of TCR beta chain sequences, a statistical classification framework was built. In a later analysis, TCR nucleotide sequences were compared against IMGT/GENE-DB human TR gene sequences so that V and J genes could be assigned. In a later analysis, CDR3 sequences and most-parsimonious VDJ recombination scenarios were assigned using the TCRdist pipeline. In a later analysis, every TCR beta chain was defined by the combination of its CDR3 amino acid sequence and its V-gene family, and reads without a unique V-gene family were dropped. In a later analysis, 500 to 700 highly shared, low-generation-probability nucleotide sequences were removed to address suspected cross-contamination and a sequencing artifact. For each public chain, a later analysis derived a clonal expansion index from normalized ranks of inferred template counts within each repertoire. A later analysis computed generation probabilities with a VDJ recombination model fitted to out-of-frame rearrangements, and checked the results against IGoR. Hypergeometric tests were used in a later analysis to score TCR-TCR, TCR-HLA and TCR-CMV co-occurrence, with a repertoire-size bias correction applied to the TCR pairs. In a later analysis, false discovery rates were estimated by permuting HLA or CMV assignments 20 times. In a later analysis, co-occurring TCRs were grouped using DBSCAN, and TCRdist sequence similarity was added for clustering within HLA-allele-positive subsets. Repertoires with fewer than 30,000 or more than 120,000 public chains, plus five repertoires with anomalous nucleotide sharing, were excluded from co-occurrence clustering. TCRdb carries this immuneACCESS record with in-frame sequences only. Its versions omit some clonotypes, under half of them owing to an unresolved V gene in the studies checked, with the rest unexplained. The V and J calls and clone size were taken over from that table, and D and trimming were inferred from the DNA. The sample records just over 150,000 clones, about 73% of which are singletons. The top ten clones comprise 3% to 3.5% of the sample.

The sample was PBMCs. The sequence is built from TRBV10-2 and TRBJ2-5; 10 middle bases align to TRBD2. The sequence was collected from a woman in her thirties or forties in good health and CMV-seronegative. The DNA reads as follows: TGCGCCAGCAGTGCAGCGGGGGGGTTGGGAGAGACCCAGTACTTC. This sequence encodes CASSAAGGLGETQYF.